These 14 T cell receptor beta chains originate from one sample sequenced in a study of T-cell reconstitution after alpha-beta-depleted transplantation in children (TCRdb year 2016). Receptors were amplified or captured by PCR. Sequencing took place on an Illumina HiSeq 2500. TCR libraries were prepared with molecular barcoding, using unique molecular identifiers to normalize TCRbeta repertoire quantification. Clones were called with MiXCR by TCRdb after fastp trimmed the public reads at Q25, and only in-frame beta chains were retained. Entries that share a CDR3 protein sequence are merged under the most common genes and DNA. This sample holds hundreds of thousands of distinct CDR3 sequences; roughly a tenth were observed only once. The ten most abundant clones make up about 6% of the sample. This material consisted of PBMCs from the stem cell graft donor, taken from the stem cell graft. All receptors come from a human donor who donated a stem cell graft to a child with acute lymphoblastic leukemia.

This clonotype showed up just a few times. V usage is TRBV7-9 and J usage is TRBJ2-7; D not certain. The CDR3 loop spans 11 amino acids. Per germline, CDR1 SEHNR and CDR2 FQNEAQ (reference sequence). The germline V and J ends were trimmed by 3 bases and 6 bases, with 6 bases remaining between them. The CDR3 reads CASSFSGEQYF. The CDR3 DNA reads TGTGCCAGCAGCTTTAGTGGCGAGCAGTACTTC.

The CDR3 loop reads CASSLRPGQGGHKGFTDTQYF. CDR3 in DNA: TGTGCCAGCAGTTTAAGGCCGGGACAGGGGGGTCACAAGGGATTCACAGATACGCAGTATTTT. The chain is built from TRBV27 and TRBJ2-3; 11 bases line up with TRBD1. Trimming at V came to 2 bases and at J to 2 bases, leaving 18 bases not matched to a gene. Germline V gene sequence: CDR1 MNHEY, CDR2 SMNVEV (reference sequence). This CDR3 has 21 amino acids.

This clonotype was detected a few times. The rearrangement links TRBV19 to TRBJ2-2, with TRBD2 matching 16 bases. V trimming: 3 bases; J trimming: 6 bases; junction bases outside the gene matches: 7. The germline V gene has CDR1 LNHDA and CDR2 SQIVND (reference sequence). CDR3 length equals 18 residues. The CDR3 coding sequence is TGTGCCAGTAGTATCGGGACTAGCGGGGGGGCCGTCCCCGGGGAGCTGTTTTTT. This codes for CASSIGTSGGAVPGELFF.

This clonotype was seen repeatedly, ten times or more. The rearrangement links TRBV14 to TRBJ2-5; no firm D call. V lost 2 bases, J lost 1 base, and 11 bases lay in between. There are 15 residues in the CDR3. Looked up from germline, CDR1 is SGHDN and CDR2 is FVKESK. The CDR3 spells CASSQWLPGQETQYF. Here the CDR3 DNA reads TGTGCCAGCAGCCAATGGCTCCCCGGCCAAGAGACCCAGTACTTC.

The chain combines TRBV4-3 with TRBJ2-7; 9 bases are shared with TRBD2. The junction had 8 bases not matched to a gene; V was cut back by 4 bases and J by 7 bases. There are 14 residues in the CDR3. Germline-derived CDR1 and CDR2 are LGHNA and YSLEER. In DNA, the CDR3 is TGCGCCAGCAGCCGCCAGCGGGGGGCAGGAGAGCAGTACTTC. Amino acid sequence: CASSRQRGAGEQYF.

This clonotype appeared a few times. The CDR3 loop reads CASSTGGRETQYF. CDR3 in DNA: TGTGCCAGCAGCACGGGAGGTAGGGAGACCCAGTACTTC. The chain links TRBV6-1 to TRBJ2-5; 7 positions agree with TRBD2. Germline V CDR1 and CDR2: MNHNS, SASEGT. The length of the CDR3 is 13 residues. V lost 6 bases and J lost 5; bases outside the gene matches: 6.

This clonotype came up many times. The CDR3 DNA reads TGTGCCAGCAGCTTCTCGAACTCTGGAAACACCATATATTTT. Translating it yields CASSFSNSGNTIYF. V usage is TRBV5-5 and J usage is TRBJ1-3; the D is unclear. Germline V gives CDR1 SGHKS, CDR2 YYEKEE (reference sequence). The CDR3 is 14 residues long. Trimming removed 2 bases at V and 0 bases at J, with 6 bases between.

A few counts support this clonotype. The rearrangement uses TRBV30 and TRBJ2-7, with a tentative D call TRBD1 (6 bases). This CDR3 region has 13 residues. Trimming shortened V by 5 bases and J by 2 bases, and 13 bases separated the two germline ends. From germline, CDR1 is GTSNPN and CDR2 SVGIG (reference sequence). The CDR3 region has the DNA TGTGCCTGGGGGACCGCAGGGGCCTACGAGCAGTACTTC. It translates to CAWGTAGAYEQYF.

This clonotype appeared many times. The rearrangement joins TRBV5-6 to TRBJ1-4; D remains unclear. The CDR3 has 13 amino acids. Germline assignment: CDR1 SGHDT and CDR2 YYEEEE. Trimming took off 10 bases at V and 5 bases at J, with 15 bases between the two ends. CDR3 region: CAAQEEDNEKLFF. CDR3 nucleotides: TGTGCCGCGCAGGAAGAAGACAATGAAAAACTGTTTTTT. The whole variable domain, filled in from reference TRBV5-6 and TRBJ1-4, reads DAGVTQSPTHLIKTRGQQVTLRCSPKSGHDTVSWYQQALGQGPQFIFQYYEEEERQRGNFPDRFSGHQFPNYSSELNVNALLLGDSALYLCAAQEEDNEKLFFGSGTQLSVL.

By share, this clonotype ranks as medium-sized. This rearrangement joins TRBV12-3 or TRBV12-4 to TRBJ2-2; unclear D gene. Trimming cost V 3 bases and J 8 bases, with 10 bases left between them. CDR3 size: 13 residues. CDR3 nucleotides: TGTGCCAGCAGTTTGGCGGAGACTGGGGAGCTGTTTTTT. As protein: CASSLAETGELFF.

This clonotype appeared a few times. The J gene is TRBJ1-5, the V gene TRBV9; D possibly corresponds to TRBD1 (5 bases). V gave up 4 bases and J gave up 10 bases, with 21 bases separating them. Germline CDR1 reads SGDLS; CDR2 reads YYNGEE. CDR3 length: 15 residues. This CDR3 is CASSFRGEGSSPQHF. For the CDR3, the DNA is TGTGCCAGCAGCTTCCGGGGGGAAGGGAGTAGCCCCCAGCATTTT.

A few counts support this clonotype. CDR3 loop: CASSRAGNSYEQYF. The CDR3 bases are TGCGCCAGCAGCCGAGCAGGGAACTCCTACGAGCAGTACTTC. The V call is TRBV5-1, the J call TRBJ2-7, with D possibly TRBD1 on 5 matching bases. This CDR3 spans 14 amino acids. V was pared by 4 bases and J by 0 bases, with 11 bases between. Germline values: CDR1 SGHRS, CDR2 YFSETQ.

In its sample, this clonotype was seen many times. V usage is TRBV4-1 and J usage is TRBJ1-6; D remains ambiguous. Per the germline V gene, CDR1 is MGHRA and CDR2 is YSYEKL. V lost 1 base to trimming and J lost 0 bases, with 4 bases between them. The CDR3 has 15 residues. CDR3: CASSQGGSYNSPLHF. The CDR3 nucleotides read TGCGCCAGCAGCCAAGGGGGCTCCTATAATTCACCCCTCCACTTT.

This clonotype occurred many times. The CDR3 DNA reads TGTGCCAGCAGCGCTAGGACAGGAAGGAATGAAAAACTGTTTTTT. It translates to CASSARTGRNEKLFF. The chain is built from TRBV9 and TRBJ1-4, with 7 bases identical to TRBD1. This CDR3 spans 15 amino acids. Germline V gene sequence: CDR1 SGDLS, CDR2 YYNGEE. Unmatched junction bases numbered 7, after V lost 3 bases and J lost 5 bases.